This TCR beta chain was obtained from a study of blood T cell repertoires in COVID-19. Repertoires were generated with immunoSEQ multiplex PCR, while TCRdb's copy carries only in-frame clones and drops some. The data hold fewer than 60,000 clones, with more than 70% observed a single time. Per the germline V gene, CDR1 is SGHNT and CDR2 is YENEEA. V trimming: 4 bases; J trimming: 2 bases; junction bases outside the gene matches: 5. This CDR3 has 15 amino acids. This chain joins TRBV11-3 and TRBJ2-1; 7 bases are a match to TRBD1. The sample was peripheral blood. The source of this sequence is a human donor in a cohort sampled during active COVID-19. The CDR3 DNA reads as TGTGCCAGCAGCTCAAGACAGGGTACCTACAATGAGCAGTTCTTC. As protein: CASSSRQGTYNEQFF.